One sample yielded the 27 T cell receptor beta chains listed below, sequenced in a study of spatial heterogeneity in lung cancer. Described time point: sample taken at primary tumor resection. Unsorted whole RNA of tumor, nontumor lung or frozen PBMC was sequenced. A single record per CDR3 protein comes from TCRdb applying MiXCR to the 5' RACE reads. The profile covers around 12,000 distinct CDR3 sequences, with about 13% appearing a single time and roughly 2.6% taken by the ten largest. The sample in question was PBMCs, obtained at surgery. The receptor source for this set is a female donor with early-stage non-small cell lung cancer.

This clonotype was recorded at least ten times. J is TRBJ2-7 and V is TRBV14; D ambiguous. Germline V gives CDR1 SGHDN, CDR2 FVKESK. Trimming removed 1 base from V and 5 bases from J, with 9 bases in between. The CDR3 totals 13 residues. The CDR3 here is CASSQVVGHEQYF. CDR3 nucleotides: TGTGCCAGCAGCCAAGTGGTAGGGCACGAGCAGTACTTC. Complete variable domain (other parts from reference TRBV14 and TRBJ2-7): EAGVTQFPSHSVIEKGQTVTLRCDPISGHDNLYWYRRVMGKEIKFLLHFVKESKQDESGMPNNRFLAERTGGTYSTLKVQPAELEDSGVYFCASSQVVGHEQYFGPGTRLTVT.

This clonotype is termed medium-sized (0.01 to 0.1%). This chain links TRBV7-9 with TRBJ2-5; D is possibly TRBD2 (6 bases). Trimming took 4 bases from V and 4 from J, leaving 10 bases between them. CDR1 is SEHNR and CDR2 is FQNEAQ in the germline V gene (reference sequence). This CDR3 is built from 13 residues. This CDR3 is CASSSGTRETQYF. CDR3 bases: TGTGCCAGCAGCTCCGGGACTCGAGAGACCCAGTACTTC. Filled out from reference TRBV7-9 and TRBJ2-5, the complete variable domain reads DTGVSQNPRHKITKRGQNVTFRCDPISEHNRLYWYRQTLGQGPEFLTYFQNEAQLEKSRLLSDRFSAERPKGSFSTLEIQRTEQGDSAMYLCASSSGTRETQYFGPGTRLLVL.

This clonotype was seen only a few times. This chain joins TRBV20-1 and TRBJ2-3, with 8 bases lining up with TRBD2. V was pared by 0 bases and J by 0 bases, with 8 bases of the junction left unmatched. CDR1 and CDR2 from the germline V gene are DFQATT and SNEGSKA (reference sequence). This CDR3 region has 17 residues. The CDR3 DNA follows: TGCAGTGCTAGAGATCTCCATACTAGCGGCAGCACAGATACGCAGTATTTT. Protein: CSARDLHTSGSTDTQYF.

By proportion, this clonotype is medium-sized. As DNA, the CDR3 is TGCGCCAGCAGCTTGGCCTCGGAGACCCAGTACTTC. The encoded protein is CASSLASETQYF. The chain combines TRBV5-1 with TRBJ2-5; D is uncertain. The germline gives CDR1 SGHRS, CDR2 YFSETQ. CDR3 length equals 12 residues. V lost 0 bases to trimming and J lost 5 bases, with 5 bases between them.

At least ten counts were recorded for this clonotype. The rearrangement joins TRBV18 to TRBJ2-7; TRBD2 matches 10 bases. V was pared by 5 bases and J by 3 bases, with 4 bases of the junction left unmatched. The CDR3 runs 14 residues. Germline lookup yields CDR1 KGHSH and CDR2 LQKENI. Here the CDR3 DNA reads TGTGCCAGCTCATGGTCTAGCGGGAGCTACGAGCAGTACTTC. This codes for CASSWSSGSYEQYF.

This clonotype was counted many times. The chain carries TRBV11-2 and TRBJ2-5, with 7 positions matching TRBD2. From germline, CDR1 is SGHAT and CDR2 FQNNGV. V trimming: 3 bases; J trimming: 4 bases; junction bases outside the gene matches: 8. The CDR3 has 15 residues. CDR3 in amino acids: CASSFSTSEGETQYF. The CDR3 bases are TGTGCCAGCAGCTTCTCTACTAGCGAGGGAGAGACCCAGTACTTC.

By share, this clonotype ranks as medium-sized. The CDR3 ends on some other residue instead of the conserved phenylalanine or tryptophan, so this is likely a read error. The limits of the CDR3 on the DNA are not certain, so only TCRdb's listed CDR3 is given. This chain joins TRBV29-1 and TRBJ2-1; the table's D call TRBD1 went unverified against the DNA. Including both end residues, the CDR3 is 12 amino acids long. Germline values: CDR1 SQVTM, CDR2 ANQGSEA. This CDR3 is CSVEEARVGNGL.

In its sample, this clonotype was seen once. CDR3 in amino acids: CASSDTRQGEAFF. DNA for the CDR3: TGTGCCAGCTCAGACACCAGACAGGGAGAAGCTTTCTTT. The rearrangement uses TRBV18 and TRBJ1-1; TRBD1 matches 7 bases. After removal of 5 bases from V and 8 bases from J, the junction contained 8 bases not matched to a gene. This CDR3 spans 13 amino acids. The germline V gene encodes CDR1 KGHSH and CDR2 LQKENI.

The sample holds many counts of this clonotype. The gene calls are TRBV7-6 and TRBJ2-5; no definite D call. CDR1 is SGHVS and CDR2 is FNYEAQ in the germline V gene. This CDR3 contains 13 residues. V was cut by 1 base and J by 2 bases, with 5 bases left in between. Here the CDR3 reads CASSLGQQETQYF. In DNA form, the CDR3 reads TGTGCCAGCAGCTTAGGGCAGCAAGAGACCCAGTACTTC.

This clonotype is medium-sized (0.01 to 0.1%) within its sample. The chain employs TRBV21-1 and TRBJ2-1; the table gives TRBD2 as D, unverified against the DNA. TRBV21-1 is termed a pseudogene. The CDR3 is 16 residues long. The DNA of the CDR3 is TGTGCCAGCAGCACACTCGAACGGGAGGGAAACAATGAGCAGTTCTTC. As protein: CASSTLEREGNNEQFF.

This clonotype rates as medium-sized. The rearrangement joins TRBV4-1 to TRBJ1-2; TRBD1 matches at 8 bases. Germline V gene lookup returns CDR1 MGHRA and CDR2 YSYEKL. Trimming cost V 0 bases and J 3 bases; bases outside gene matches: 3. The CDR3 is 15 amino acids. The CDR3 DNA reads TGCGCCAGCAGCCAAGAGGACAGGGCCTACTATGGCTACACCTTC. This gives the protein CASSQEDRAYYGYTF.

Within the sample, this clonotype is medium-sized. The chain links TRBV19 to TRBJ2-7, with 9 bases identical to TRBD1. Per the germline V gene, CDR1 is LNHDA and CDR2 is SQIVND (reference sequence). The CDR3 covers 14 residues. The ends lost 5 bases at V and 2 bases at J; junction bases unmatched: 4. Written as DNA, the CDR3 is TGTGCCAGTAGTTCGGGACAGGGACCCTACGAGCAGTACTTC. Protein: CASSSGQGPYEQYF.

The chain employs TRBV28 and TRBJ1-2, with D perhaps matching TRBD1 (5 bases). V shed 6 bases and J shed 13 bases, with 18 bases lying between them. There are 12 residues in the CDR3. CDR1 MDHEN and CDR2 SYDVKM come from the germline V gene. The CDR3 nucleotides are TGTGCCAGCAGCCGCCCGACAGAAAAAGGCACCTTC. Translated, it gives CASSRPTEKGTF.

This clonotype was seen ten or more times. The chain carries TRBV4-3 and TRBJ1-2; D is ambiguous. The CDR3 length is 17 residues. V lost 2 bases, J lost 4 bases, and 20 bases lay in between. Germline V gene lookup returns CDR1 LGHNA and CDR2 YSLEER. CDR3: CASSQFFAQEGGYGYTF. The CDR3 DNA is TGCGCCAGCAGCCAATTCTTCGCCCAGGAAGGAGGCTATGGCTACACCTTC.

By sample fraction, this clonotype is medium-sized. CDR3 in amino acids: CASSLKGQPAGEQFF. DNA for the CDR3: TGTGCCAGCAGTTTAAAAGGACAGCCTGCGGGCGAGCAGTTCTTC. The V gene is TRBV12-3 or TRBV12-4, the J gene TRBJ2-1, with D possibly TRBD1 on 6 matching bases. This CDR3 has 15 amino acids. The V gene lost 2 bases and the J gene lost 10 bases, with 18 bases spanning the gap.

This clonotype has ten or more counts. J is TRBJ2-7 and V is TRBV7-2, with a weak D call TRBD2 (5 bases). The CDR3 runs 14 residues. The V end was cut by 4 bases, the J end by 4 bases, with 14 bases between. Looked up from germline, CDR1 is SGHTA and CDR2 is FQGNSA. CDR3 in amino acids: CASSSHWETYEQYF. CDR3 nucleotides: TGTGCCAGCAGCTCTCATTGGGAGACGTACGAGCAGTACTTC. Filled out from reference TRBV7-2 and TRBJ2-7, the complete variable domain reads GAGVSQSPSNKVTEKGKDVELRCDPISGHTALYWYRQSLGQGLEFLIYFQGNSAPDKSGLPSDRFSAERTGGSVSTLTIQRTQQEDSAVYLCASSSHWETYEQYFGPGTRLTVT.

This clonotype was counted only a few times. This chain connects TRBV11-2 to TRBJ2-1; 8 nucleotides agree with TRBD2. Per germline, CDR1 SGHAT and CDR2 FQNNGV. V shed 5 bases and J 1 base; nucleotides not matched to a gene: 16. This CDR3 is built from 19 residues. The CDR3 nucleotides are TGTGCCAGCAGCCCTACTCGCGGGAGGTATTGGGGGTCCTACAATGAGCAGTTCTTC. Translation: CASSPTRGRYWGSYNEQFF.

At least ten counts were recorded for this clonotype. J is TRBJ2-1 and V is TRBV18; D may be TRBD2 (5 bases). The CDR3 loop spans 15 amino acids. V gave up 2 bases and J gave up 8 bases, with 16 bases separating them. Germline-derived CDR1 and CDR2 are KGHSH and LQKENI. CDR3 nucleotide sequence: TGTGCCAGCTCACCAACGACTACCCTTAGGGATGAGCAGTTCTTC. Protein sequence: CASSPTTTLRDEQFF.

The J gene is TRBJ1-1, the V gene TRBV7-9; tentative D call: TRBD1 (6 bases). Germline V lookup: CDR1 SEHNR, CDR2 FQNEAQ (reference sequence). The ends were cut back, 1 base at V and 5 bases at J, with 14 bases in the middle. This CDR3 contains 15 residues. The CDR3 here is CASSLERGGSTEAFF. CDR3 DNA sequence: TGTGCCAGCAGCTTAGAAAGAGGGGGAAGTACTGAAGCTTTCTTT.

This clonotype has a count of ten or more. This chain connects TRBV7-9 to TRBJ2-4, with D uncertain. Trimming removed 5 bases at V and 1 base at J, with 12 bases between. Germline loops: CDR1 SEHNR, CDR2 FQNEAQ (reference sequence). CDR3 length: 15 amino acids. The CDR3 reads CASSPKELAKNIQYF. CDR3 DNA: TGTGCCAGCAGCCCGAAAGAGCTGGCCAAAAACATTCAGTACTTC.

This clonotype is medium-sized. The chain links TRBV7-9 to TRBJ2-3; D possibly corresponds to TRBD2 (6 bases). Trimming cost V 5 bases and J 8 bases, with 11 bases left between them. From germline, CDR1 is SEHNR and CDR2 FQNEAQ (reference sequence). This CDR3 is 12 amino acids long. Here the CDR3 reads CASSRDFGTQYF. CDR3 sequence (DNA): TGTGCCAGCAGCCGGGACTTTGGTACGCAGTATTTT.

This clonotype was counted only a few times. The chain has TRBV5-1 and TRBJ2-7; D unresolved. There are 14 residues in the CDR3. Germline values: CDR1 SGHRS, CDR2 YFSETQ. V dropped 0 bases and J dropped 6 bases, with 13 bases sitting between them. The CDR3 here is CASSLEVLASEQYF. The CDR3 DNA sequence: TGCGCCAGCAGCTTGGAGGTTCTCGCCAGCGAGCAGTACTTC. The entire variable domain, with the rest obtained from reference TRBV5-1 and TRBJ2-7, is as follows: KAGVTQTPRYLIKTRGQQVTLSCSPISGHRSVSWYQQTPGQGLQFLFEYFSETQRNKGNFPGRFSGRQFSNSRSEMNVSTLELGDSALYLCASSLEVLASEQYFGPGTRLTVT.

In its sample, this clonotype is medium-sized. Here the CDR3 reads CASTIRGKAQHF. The CDR3 nucleotides read TGTGCCAGCACCATCCGGGGGAAGGCCCAGCATTTT. The chain employs TRBV28 and TRBJ1-5; D perhaps matches TRBD1 (5 bases). Germline CDR1 reads MDHEN; CDR2 reads SYDVKM. The CDR3 consists of 12 residues. V was shortened by 7 bases and J by 11 bases, with 15 bases between the two germline ends.

V is TRBV2 and J is TRBJ2-7; D tentatively reads TRBD1 or TRBD2 (5 bases each). V was pared by 3 bases and J by 2 bases, with 14 bases between. CDR3 size: 15 residues. Germline loops: CDR1 SNHLY, CDR2 FYNNEI. The CDR3 DNA follows: TGTGCCAGCAGTGAGTTATCATGGGACCCCTACGAGCAGTACTTC. Its translation is CASSELSWDPYEQYF. Using reference TRBV2 and TRBJ2-7 for the parts outside the CDR3, the full variable domain is EPEVTQTPSHQVTQMGQEVILRCVPISNHLYFYWYRQILGQKVEFLVSFYNNEISEKSEIFDDQFSVERPDGSNFTLKIRSTKLEDSAMYFCASSELSWDPYEQYFGPGTRLTVT.

This clonotype was seen a handful of times. The V gene is TRBV11-2, the J gene TRBJ1-2, with D unclear. The CDR3 is 14 residues long. Trimming stripped 3 bases from V and 4 bases from J, with 12 bases between. The V gene's germline CDR1 is SGHAT and CDR2 FQNNGV. Here the CDR3 DNA reads TGTGCCAGCAGCTTGTCCGACGGAGGCTATGGCTACACCTTC. This encodes CASSLSDGGYGYTF. Variable domain in full (rest from reference TRBV11-2 and TRBJ1-2): EAGVAQSPRYKIIEKRQSVAFWCNPISGHATLYWYQQILGQGPKLLIQFQNNGVVDDSQLPKDRFSAERLKGVDSTLKIQPAKLEDSAVYLCASSLSDGGYGYTFGSGTRLTVV.

By sample fraction, this clonotype is medium-sized. The chain couples TRBV10-2 to TRBJ2-5; perhaps D is TRBD1 or TRBD2 (5 bases each). CDR1 WSHSY and CDR2 SAAADI come from the germline V gene. V was cut by 2 bases and J by 2 bases, with 15 bases left in between. This CDR3 contains 16 residues. This CDR3 is CASSEVGQGEQETQYF. CDR3 sequence (DNA): TGCGCCAGCAGTGAGGTTGGCCAGGGAGAGCAAGAGACCCAGTACTTC.

This clonotype is deemed medium-sized. The V gene is TRBV11-2, the J gene TRBJ1-3; unclear D gene. Germline V gives CDR1 SGHAT, CDR2 FQNNGV. Trimming took 1 base from V and 2 from J, leaving 12 bases between them. This CDR3 has 16 residues. The CDR3 DNA is TGTGCCAGCAGCTTAGTCTCAACCCTCGCTGGAAACACCATATATTTT. It specifies CASSLVSTLAGNTIYF.